The T cell receptor beta chain under discussion was sequenced for a study of beta chain features in type 1 diabetes. Study-wide results and caveats: TCRB CDR3 length was moderately but significantly reduced in all four CD4+ subsets of Type 1 diabetes patients.

From germline, CDR1 is SGHRS and CDR2 YFSETQ. The CDR3 spans 20 residues. V trimming: 4 bases; J trimming: 0 bases; junction bases outside the gene matches: 11. As concerns this clone: The antigen is unknown.

Sorted CD4+ subsets: naive, central memory, regulatory, stem cell-like memory (CD45RO/CCR7/CD25/CD127/CD95/CD27 panel). Isolated RNA was reverse transcribed in full, so expressed TCRB transcripts were sequenced. Sequenced by immunoSEQ multiplex PCR; TCRdb stores in-frame clones only, minus some. Of under 300,000 clones in the sample, approximately 15% were seen once. The chain links TRBV5-1 to TRBJ2-6; 12 bases are shared with TRBD1. The sample consisted of naive CD4+ T cells from blood. This sequence originates from a man aged 25-40 years with type 1 diabetes. The CDR3 here is CASSSRDRGPDGSGANVLTF. CDR3 bases: TGCGCCAGCAGCAGCCGGGACAGGGGGCCTGACGGCTCTGGGGCCAACGTCCTGACTTTC.